The 8 T cell receptor beta chains listed next were all sequenced from one sample in a study of T cell repertoires in cytomegalovirus infection. In TCRdb, the reads were re-called with MiXCR into one record per CDR3 protein. The sample yields roughly 310,000 distinct CDR3 sequences, around a sixth seen once. Sample: PBMCs. The origin of the receptors is a human donor in good health (CMV status not recorded). Some clones in this sample may be carry-over from other donors' samples.

This chain connects TRBV28 to TRBJ2-3; maybe TRBD1 (6 bases). Germline V gene lookup returns CDR1 MDHEN and CDR2 SYDVKM. The CDR3 is made up of 12 amino acids. CDR3 nucleotides: TGTGTCACAGGGAGTTACACAGATACGCAGTATTTT. Its protein is CVTGSYTDTQYF. The full variable domain, with the rest looked up from reference TRBV28 and TRBJ2-3, is DVKVTQSSRYLVKRTGEKVFLECVQDMDHENMFWYRQDPGLGLRLIYFSYDVKMKEKGDIPEGYSVSREKKERFSLILESASTNQTSMYLCVTGSYTDTQYFGPGTRLTVL.

This clonotype appeared a few times. For the CDR3, the DNA is TGCAGTGCCAATCCGCCGGGACTAGCCAACACCGGGGAGCTGTTTTTT. This sequence encodes CSANPPGLANTGELFF. The rearrangement uses TRBV20-1 and TRBJ2-2; 9 bases fit TRBD2. This CDR3 has 16 residues. With V trimmed by 6 bases and J by 2 bases, 10 bases remained unmatched. The germline V gene encodes CDR1 DFQATT and CDR2 SNEGSKA (reference sequence).

This clonotype occurred a few times. V usage is TRBV4-1 and J usage is TRBJ2-1, with a weak D call TRBD1 (6 bases). Germline lookup yields CDR1 MGHRA and CDR2 YSYEKL. This CDR3 spans 14 amino acids. V was cut by 0 bases and J by 7 bases, with 10 bases left in between. CDR3 sequence: CASSQDIRGNEQFF. The CDR3, as DNA: TGCGCCAGCAGCCAAGATATCAGGGGAAATGAGCAGTTCTTC.

The V and J genes are TRBV7-9 and TRBJ2-5, with D tentatively TRBD2 (7 bases). Trimming left V 7 bases short and J 5 bases short, with 17 bases between. This CDR3 has 14 amino acids. In germline, CDR1 is SEHNR, CDR2 FQNEAQ (reference sequence). DNA of the CDR3: TGTGCCAGCACCAATGCGGGGGCCGGGGAGACCCAGTACTTC. It specifies CASTNAGAGETQYF.

The rearrangement links TRBV15 to TRBJ2-7; TRBD2 matches at 11 bases. Germline CDR1 reads LNHNV; CDR2 reads YYDKDF (reference sequence). The CDR3 is made up of 16 amino acids. The V gene end was trimmed by 0 bases and the J gene end by 4 bases; junction bases not matched to a gene: 5. This CDR3 is CATSREGPSGGYEQYF. CDR3 DNA: TGTGCCACCAGCAGAGAAGGCCCTAGCGGGGGGTACGAGCAGTACTTC.

At least ten counts were recorded for this clonotype. This sequence joins TRBV7-2 and TRBJ2-1; possible D gene TRBD1, 6 bases. This CDR3 has 15 amino acids. The V and J ends lost 4 bases and 3 bases respectively, with 13 bases between them. Germline lookup yields CDR1 SGHTA and CDR2 FQGNSA. The CDR3 nucleotides read TGTGCCAGCAGCTCCACAGGGTCTCGCTACAATGAGCAGTTCTTC. It specifies CASSSTGSRYNEQFF.

As concerns this clonotype: A read error may explain this, as a much larger clone is one base away. V usage is TRBV11-2 and J usage is TRBJ2-1, with unresolved D. Gene TRBJ2-7 matches the end of the DNA better, so the J call may be wrong. Per the germline V gene, CDR1 is SGHAT and CDR2 is FQNNGV. CDR3 length: 13 amino acids. This CDR3 is CASSPPPPGEQYF. CDR3 sequence (DNA): TGTGCCAGCAGCCCCCCCCCTCCCGGTGAGCAGTACTTC.

This clonotype was seen only a few times. CDR3 loop: CASSLDIGVGYEQYF. CDR3 nucleotide sequence: TGCGCCAGCAGCTTGGATATCGGGGTGGGCTACGAGCAGTACTTC. This chain uses TRBV5-1 with TRBJ2-7; possibly TRBD2 for D (5 bases). CDR3 length: 15 residues. V was pared by 0 bases and J by 3 bases, with 13 bases between. The germline V gene encodes CDR1 SGHRS and CDR2 YFSETQ.